The 19 T cell receptor beta chains below all came from one sample that was sequenced in a study of T cell clones after liver transplantation. Generated by immunoSEQ multiplex PCR, the TCRdb table keeps only in-frame clones and is missing some. The repertoire holds tens of thousands of clones, with roughly 80% as singletons. This specimen consisted of CD4+ T cells from blood, obtained 45 to 46 months after liver transplant. The receptors shown here come from a human patient who received a liver transplant. Part of the T cells may come from the graft donor.

V gene TRBV7-9 combines with J gene TRBJ2-2; D may be TRBD1 (7 bases). CDR1 is SEHNR, CDR2 FQNEAQ, per germline (reference sequence). The CDR3 runs 17 residues. Trimming stripped 10 bases from V and 0 bases from J, with 21 bases between. CDR3: CATPGNGGGANTGELFF. CDR3 DNA: TGTGCCACTCCGGGGAATGGAGGGGGCGCGAACACCGGGGAGCTGTTTTTT. Complete variable domain (other parts from reference TRBV7-9 and TRBJ2-2): DTGVSQNPRHKITKRGQNVTFRCDPISEHNRLYWYRQTLGQGPEFLTYFQNEAQLEKSRLLSDRFSAERPKGSFSTLEIQRTEQGDSAMYLCATPGNGGGANTGELFFGEGSRLTVL.

The sample holds one count of this clone. The CDR3 region has the DNA TGTGCCAGCAGTGATAGTAACTATGGCTACACCTTC. Translation gives CASSDSNYGYTF. The chain combines TRBV6-1 with TRBJ1-2; no definite D call. V was trimmed by 3 bases and J by 1 base, leaving 3 bases between them. This CDR3 has 12 residues. Per the germline V gene, CDR1 is MNHNS and CDR2 is SASEGT.

The V call is TRBV2, the J call TRBJ2-7, with TRBD1 matching over 12 bases. The CDR3 loop spans 12 amino acids. CDR1 and CDR2 (germline): SNHLY, FYNNEI. J was trimmed by 6 bases and V by 10 bases; bases with no gene match: 4. The CDR3 DNA reads TGTGCCAACCGGGACAGGGGGCCCGAGCAGTACTTC. Its translation: CANRDRGPEQYF.

The chain links TRBV7-8 to TRBJ1-1; 8 nucleotides match TRBD1. Germline assignment: CDR1 SGHVS and CDR2 FQNEAQ. This CDR3 region has 14 residues. Germline trimming cut 3 bases from V and 4 bases from J; bases unmatched to any gene: 4. DNA for the CDR3: TGTGCCAGCAGCTTGATTCAGGGGGCCACTGAAGCTTTCTTT. Translated, it gives CASSLIQGATEAFF.

The chain combines TRBV5-6 with TRBJ2-2; TRBD2 agrees at 10 bases. Trimming removed 4 bases from V and 4 bases from J; junction bases left unmatched: 10. In germline, CDR1 is SGHDT, CDR2 YYEEEE. The CDR3 contains 17 residues. The DNA for the CDR3 is TGTGCCAGCAGCAACGGTTGGGGGACTAGCGTCACCGGGGAGCTGTTTTTT. The encoded protein is CASSNGWGTSVTGELFF.

CDR3 coding DNA: TGTGCCAGCAGCTTAGCGGTGGGGCCCTCCTACGAGCAGTACTTC. Amino acids: CASSLAVGPSYEQYF. This sequence joins TRBV7-9 and TRBJ2-7; D is perhaps TRBD1 (5 bases). Germline V gene data show CDR1 as SEHNR and CDR2 as FQNEAQ (reference sequence). Trimming stripped 0 bases from V and 0 bases from J, with 9 bases between. The CDR3 loop spans 15 amino acids.

The rearrangement uses TRBV28 and TRBJ2-3; perhaps TRBD1 as D (5 bases). The CDR3 totals 12 residues. Germline loops: CDR1 MDHEN, CDR2 SYDVKM. V dropped 2 bases and J dropped 11 bases, with 11 bases sitting between them. The DNA for the CDR3 is TGTGCCAGCAGTTTAACAGGATTCGGGCAGTATTTT. It translates to CASSLTGFGQYF.

The V and J genes are TRBV11-2 and TRBJ1-5; 10 positions agree with TRBD1. Germline V gene sequence: CDR1 SGHAT, CDR2 FQNNGV. The CDR3 consists of 15 residues. Trimming removed 5 bases from V and 7 bases from J; junction bases left unmatched: 8. The CDR3 DNA reads TGTGCCAGCAGCCTCGGGGACAGGGGAAACCAGCCCCAGCATTTT. It encodes CASSLGDRGNQPQHF. The variable domain in full, with the rest retrieved from reference TRBV11-2 and TRBJ1-5, is EAGVAQSPRYKIIEKRQSVAFWCNPISGHATLYWYQQILGQGPKLLIQFQNNGVVDDSQLPKDRFSAERLKGVDSTLKIQPAKLEDSAVYLCASSLGDRGNQPQHFGDGTRLSIL.

The chain employs TRBV6-5 and TRBJ1-1, with 8 positions matching TRBD1. V lost 0 bases, J lost 1 base, and 4 bases stayed unmatched. The CDR3 is 16 amino acids. Germline V lookup: CDR1 MNHEY, CDR2 SVGAGI. This CDR3 reads CASSYSLGQGNTEAFF. CDR3 DNA: TGTGCCAGCAGTTACTCCCTCGGACAGGGGAACACTGAAGCTTTCTTT.

The chain carries TRBV6-5 and TRBJ2-1; 8 bases map to TRBD2. CDR1 MNHEY and CDR2 SVGAGI come from the germline V gene. V trimming: 4 bases; J trimming: 4 bases; junction bases outside the gene matches: 6. This CDR3 spans 15 amino acids. CDR3 nucleotides: TGTGCCAGCAGTTTAACTAGCGGAGCTTACAATGAGCAGTTCTTC. It codes for CASSLTSGAYNEQFF.

The gene calls are TRBV19 and TRBJ2-5; 15 positions agree with TRBD2. Germline V gene lookup returns CDR1 LNHDA and CDR2 SQIVND (reference sequence). The CDR3 is 15 amino acids. Trimming took 6 bases from V and 3 from J; bases not matched to a gene: 2. CDR3 coding DNA: TGTGCCAGTAGAGGACTAGCGGGAGGGGAAGAGACCCAGTACTTC. This gives the protein CASRGLAGGEETQYF.

There are a few counts of this clone. The V gene is TRBV2, the J gene TRBJ2-1; 9 positions match TRBD1. J was trimmed by 15 bases and V by 6 bases; bases with no gene match: 12. The CDR3 spans 13 residues. The germline V gene has CDR1 SNHLY and CDR2 FYNNEI. The CDR3 spells CASSMADRGALFF. The CDR3 DNA reads as TGTGCCAGCAGCATGGCGGACAGGGGAGCTTTGTTCTTC.

The chain links TRBV21-1 to TRBJ1-5. TRBV21-1 is a documented pseudogene. The CDR3 has 17 residues. The CDR3: CASSGQLGQASNQPQHF. CDR3 coding DNA: TGTGCCAGCAGCGGGCAACTAGGACAAGCAAGCAATCAGCCCCAGCATTTT.

This clone was seen just once. This chain connects TRBV7-9 to TRBJ2-5; TRBD2 aligns across 9 bases. The CDR3 has 16 amino acids. V lost 6 bases to trimming and J lost 5 bases; unmatched junction nucleotides: 13. Germline CDR1 is SEHNR and CDR2 is FQNEAQ (reference sequence). CDR3 loop: CASSSFAGGPRETQYF. The CDR3 DNA reads TGTGCCAGCAGTTCCTTCGCGGGAGGGCCTCGGGAGACCCAGTACTTC.

The chain carries TRBV7-2 and TRBJ2-1, with D unclear. Germline CDR1 SGHTA, CDR2 FQGNSA. This CDR3 has 12 residues. V was shortened by 5 bases and J by 8 bases, with 10 bases between the two germline ends. The CDR3 coding sequence is TGTGCCAGCAGCCCCTACCGAGATGAGCAGTTCTTC. It yields the protein CASSPYRDEQFF.

V gene TRBV11-2 combines with J gene TRBJ1-4; D is unresolved. Trimming removed 4 bases from V and 8 bases from J, with 26 bases in between. Germline assignment: CDR1 SGHAT and CDR2 FQNNGV. This CDR3 has 18 residues. CDR3 region: CASSSRNLGETGQEKLFF. CDR3 bases: TGTGCCAGCAGCTCACGAAACCTCGGGGAGACCGGTCAGGAAAAACTGTTTTTT.

This clone is a singleton in its sample. V and J are TRBV9 and TRBJ2-3; the D gene is possibly TRBD2 (6 bases). Germline V CDR1 and CDR2: SGDLS, YYNGEE. V lost 3 bases and J lost 2, with 10 bases in between. CDR3 size: 14 residues. CDR3 loop: CASSGRDFTDTQYF. The CDR3 DNA follows: TGTGCCAGCAGCGGGAGGGACTTCACAGATACGCAGTATTTT. The full variable domain, rest sourced from reference TRBV9 and TRBJ2-3, is DSGVTQTPKHLITATGQRVTLRCSPRSGDLSVYWYQQSLDQGLQFLIQYYNGEERAKGNILERFSAQQFPDLHSELNLSSLELGDSALYFCASSGRDFTDTQYFGPGTRLTVL.

The J gene is TRBJ1-2, the V gene TRBV27; TRBD1 aligns across 8 bases. The CDR3 has 12 residues. The V gene's germline CDR1 is MNHEY and CDR2 SMNVEV (reference sequence). Germline trimming cut 10 bases from V and 5 bases from J; bases unmatched to any gene: 6. CDR3 in amino acids: CATARQGYGYTF. In DNA form, the CDR3 reads TGTGCCACCGCAAGACAGGGGTATGGCTACACCTTC.

The V and J genes are TRBV7-2 and TRBJ1-1, with 7 bases identical to TRBD1. Germline CDR1 reads SGHTA; CDR2 reads FQGNSA. The CDR3 length is 14 residues. Trimming took 5 bases from V and 5 from J; bases not matched to a gene: 8. The DNA of the CDR3 is TGTGCCAGCAGCGGCACAGGGGTACGGACTGAAGCTTTCTTT. Its protein product is CASSGTGVRTEAFF.